These 10 T cell receptor beta chains were sequenced from one sample in a study of T cell changes during pregnancy in multiple sclerosis. Using immunoSEQ multiplex PCR, the repertoire was profiled, and TCRdb retains in-frame clones only, with some absent. This sample has roughly 93,000 clones, with about 91% found just once. This sample comprised peripheral blood, obtained before pregnancy. These receptors were obtained from a female donor with multiple sclerosis, enrolled in a pregnancy study.

The chain carries TRBV10-3 and TRBJ1-5; TRBD1 might be the D (5 bases). The CDR3 has 13 amino acids. Germline lookup yields CDR1 ENHRY and CDR2 SYGVKD. Trimming took off 8 bases at V and 4 bases at J, with 12 bases between the two ends. The CDR3 sequence: CAIRGGLNQPQHF. The CDR3 DNA follows: TGTGCCATCCGGGGGGGGTTGAATCAGCCCCAGCATTTT.

The chain uses TRBV7-7 and TRBJ2-7, with D possibly matching TRBD1 (5 bases). Trimming pared 5 bases from V and 2 bases from J, leaving 16 bases between. The CDR3 is 15 residues long. The germline gives CDR1 SSHAT, CDR2 FNYEAQ (reference sequence). Here the CDR3 DNA reads TGTGCCAGCAGCCCAGACACAGGCTATACCTACGAGCAGTACTTC. Its translation is CASSPDTGYTYEQYF.

The CDR3 region is CASSTRDRGSGNTIYF. CDR3 nucleotide sequence: TGTGCCAGCAGCACCCGGGACAGGGGATCTGGAAACACCATATATTTT. This chain connects TRBV11-2 to TRBJ1-3, with 10 bases that match TRBD1. V was pared by 5 bases and J by 1 base, with 5 bases of the junction left unmatched. The CDR3 has 16 amino acids. Germline-derived CDR1 and CDR2 are SGHAT and FQNNGV.

The sample holds a few counts of this clone. The gene calls are TRBV19 and TRBJ1-5, with a possible D match to TRBD1 (6 bases). CDR3 length: 15 amino acids. Germline loops: CDR1 LNHDA, CDR2 SQIVND (reference sequence). The V and J ends lost 6 bases and 0 bases respectively, with 12 bases between them. CDR3 loop: CASRGGQVSNQPQHF. Here the CDR3 DNA reads TGTGCCAGTAGAGGGGGACAAGTTAGCAATCAGCCCCAGCATTTT. Supplemented by reference TRBV19 and TRBJ1-5, the full variable domain reads DGGITQSPKYLFRKEGQNVTLSCEQNLNHDAMYWYRQDPGQGLRLIYYSQIVNDFQKGDIAEGYSVSREKKESFPLTVTSAQKNPTAFYLCASRGGQVSNQPQHFGDGTRLSIL.

The chain recombines TRBV5-1 with TRBJ2-7; D may be TRBD2 (5 bases). Germline assignment: CDR1 SGHRS and CDR2 YFSETQ. The V gene lost 1 base and the J gene lost 2 bases, with 13 bases spanning the gap. The CDR3 totals 15 residues. The CDR3 bases are TGCGCCAGCAGCTTGTTAGCGACGTCAACCTACGAGCAGTACTTC. Its protein is CASSLLATSTYEQYF.

The chain joins TRBV9 to TRBJ2-1; 8 nucleotides match TRBD2. This CDR3 has 13 residues. V gave up 3 bases and J gave up 6 bases; unmatched junction bases: 2. Germline CDR1 is SGDLS and CDR2 is YYNGEE. The CDR3 reads CASSAGRANEQFF. The CDR3 bases are TGTGCCAGCAGCGCCGGGAGGGCCAATGAGCAGTTCTTC. Supplemented by reference TRBV9 and TRBJ2-1, the full variable domain reads DSGVTQTPKHLITATGQRVTLRCSPRSGDLSVYWYQQSLDQGLQFLIQYYNGEERAKGNILERFSAQQFPDLHSELNLSSLELGDSALYFCASSAGRANEQFFGPGTRLTVL.

Details on this clone: Compared with germline, one end of the junction differs, possibly owing to a read error. The chain employs TRBV28 and TRBJ2-3, with TRBD2 matching 11 bases. The germline V gene has CDR1 MDHEN and CDR2 SYDVKM. This CDR3 region has 15 residues. The chain's CDR3 is CASRRDSGRGDTQYF. The DNA for the CDR3 is TGTGCAAGCAGGAGGGATAGCGGGAGGGGAGATACGCAGTATTTT. The complete variable domain, with remaining parts taken from reference TRBV28 and TRBJ2-3, reads DVKVTQSSRYLVKRTGEKVFLECVQDMDHENMFWYRQDPGLGLRLIYFSYDVKMKEKGDIPEGYSVSREKKERFSLILESASTNQTSMYLCASRRDSGRGDTQYFGPGTRLTVL.

V and J are TRBV9 and TRBJ2-1, with 11 bases lining up with TRBD2. Germline loops: CDR1 SGDLS, CDR2 YYNGEE. V was clipped by 3 bases and J by 3 bases; unmatched bases: 8. This CDR3 region has 17 residues. CDR3: CASSETSGKAIYNEQFF. The CDR3 region has the DNA TGTGCCAGCAGCGAGACTAGCGGGAAAGCTATCTACAATGAGCAGTTCTTC.

The chain uses TRBV30 and TRBJ1-2; no clear D. The CDR3 is made up of 11 amino acids. V dropped 1 base and J dropped 4 bases, with 4 bases sitting between them. Germline CDR1 and CDR2: GTSNPN and SVGIG (reference sequence). CDR3 coding DNA: TGTGCCTGGAGTGACTTCTATGGCTACACCTTC. This sequence encodes CAWSDFYGYTF.

The J gene is TRBJ2-1, the V gene TRBV6-5; a possible D gene is TRBD1 (6 bases). There are 14 residues in the CDR3. Trimming pared 0 bases from V and 5 bases from J, leaving 8 bases between. The germline CDR1 and CDR2 sequences are MNHEY and SVGAGI. CDR3 bases: TGTGCCAGCAGTTACTCTCCAGGGGACAATGAGCAGTTCTTC. Encoded protein: CASSYSPGDNEQFF.